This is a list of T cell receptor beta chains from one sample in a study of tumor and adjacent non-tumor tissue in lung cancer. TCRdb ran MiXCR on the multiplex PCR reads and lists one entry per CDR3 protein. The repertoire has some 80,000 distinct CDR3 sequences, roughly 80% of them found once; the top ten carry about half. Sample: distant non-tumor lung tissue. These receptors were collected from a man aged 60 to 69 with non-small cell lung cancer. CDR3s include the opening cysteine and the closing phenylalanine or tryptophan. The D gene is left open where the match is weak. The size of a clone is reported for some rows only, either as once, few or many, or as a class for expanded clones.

TGTGCCAGCAGCCCCGGGACTAGCGGGGAGGCTTTGTGGGAGCCGTTTTTT CASSPGTSGEALWEPFF TRBD2 - TRBJ2-2 TRBV12-3/TRBV12-4
TGTGCCAATAGCCGGGCCCAAGAGACCCAGTACTTC CANSRAQETQYF - - TRBJ2-5 TRBV28
TGTGCCAGCAGCTTTGGAGATACGCAGTATTTT CASSFGDTQYF - - TRBJ2-3 TRBV14
TGCAGTGCTCACGACGGGGGAGCGACCACAGATACGCAATATTTT CSAHDGGATTDTQYF - once TRBJ2-3 TRBV20-1
TGTGCCAGCAGTGAAATTGGGGAATTGGACACCGAGCAGCTGTTTTTT CASSEIGELDTEQLFF - - TRBJ2-2 TRBV6-6
TGTGCCAGCAGCTTGGAGGGGACCTACCCTGGAAACACCATATATTTT CASSLEGTYPGNTIYF - - TRBJ1-3 TRBV7-2
TGTGTCAGCAGCCCATGGACAGGGGCTTCCTACGAGCAGTACTTC CVSSPWTGASYEQYF TRBD1 - TRBJ2-7 TRBV7-2
TGTGCCATCAGTTACTCCCTGGGAGCTGGAGGCATGAATGAGCAGTTCTTC CAISYSLGAGGMNEQFF - - TRBJ2-1 TRBV6-2/TRBV6-3
TGTGCCAGCAGCTTAGGCGGGAGAAGTACCGAGGAGCTATTTTTT CASSLGGRSTEELFF TRBD2 - TRBJ2-2 TRBV11-1
TGTGCCAGCAGCATAACTAGGATAGGGGGCATGAACTCGGAAGCTTTCTTT CASSITRIGGMNSEAFF TRBD1 - TRBJ1-1 TRBV12-3/TRBV12-4
TGCAGTGCTAGAGATACGGGATGGTATAATTCATCCCTCCACTTC CSARDTGWYNSSLHF - - TRBJ1-6 TRBV20-1
TGTGCCAATCCGGGGGACCCCCAGTCCAATGAGCAGCTCTTC CANPGDPQSNEQLF - once TRBJ2-1 TRBV6-9
TGCGCCAGCAGCTTGGGCCGCGCGGCTATTGCGGGGGAGCAGTACTTC CASSLGRAAIAGEQYF - few TRBJ2-7 TRBV5-1
TGTGCCAGCAACCACTTCGACAGGGGGAAAGAGACCCAATACTTC CASNHFDRGKETQYF TRBD1 - TRBJ2-5 TRBV11-1
TGTGCCAGCAGCCCCGGGACTAGCGGCACAGATACGCAGTATTTT CASSPGTSGTDTQYF TRBD2 many TRBJ2-3 TRBV5-5
TGCGCCAACAGCCAAGACCCAGTAAGGGATGAAAGACTGTTTTTT CANSQDPVRDERLFF - - TRBJ1-4 TRBV4-1
TGCAGTGCTACATACAACTCCTACGAGCAGTACTTC CSATYNSYEQYF - - TRBJ2-7 TRBV20-1
TGTGCCAGCAGCTCGACAGAAACCGGGGAGCTGTTTTTT CASSSTETGELFF - - TRBJ2-2 TRBV7-3
TGCGCCAGCAGCCAGGAAGCCCAAAAGACCATATATTTT CASSQEAQKTIYF - - TRBJ1-3 TRBV4-3
TGCAGTGCGAGACAGGGTGAACACGAGCAGTACTTC CSARQGEHEQYF TRBD1 once TRBJ2-7 TRBV20-1
TGTGCCAGCAGTTTAGGGCCAGGCTTTTACGCCTACGTGCAGTACTTC CASSLGPGFYAYVQYF - - TRBJ2-7 TRBV28
TGTGCCTGGAGTGACCTAGCGGCCTACGAGCAGTACTTC CAWSDLAAYEQYF TRBD2 - TRBJ2-7 TRBV30
TGCAGTGCCATGACTAGCGGGAGGGCTCACGAGCAGTACTTC CSAMTSGRAHEQYF TRBD2 - TRBJ2-7 TRBV20-1
TGCAGCGTTGAAGATCTAGGCGGCTGGAGCTCCTACAATGAGCAGTTCTTC CSVEDLGGWSSYNEQFF - few TRBJ2-1 TRBV29-1
TGTACCAGCAGCTCCCGGGGAGCTAGAGGATACAGAGCCGGGGAGTTGTTTTTT CTSSSRGARGYRAGELFF - - TRBJ2-2 TRBV11-3
TGTGCCAGCAGTTTACGACAGAACTATGACTACAGCTTC CASSLRQNYDYSF - - TRBJ1-2 TRBV12-3/TRBV12-4
TGCAGTGCTAGGCATAGTAGACAGTCGTCCTACAATGAGCAGTTCTTC CSARHSRQSSYNEQFF - many TRBJ2-1 TRBV20-1
TGTGCCAGCAGCCAAGATTTGAGCGGGGTGGCCCTGCTGGAGACCCAGTACTTC CASSQDLSGVALLETQYF TRBD2 - TRBJ2-5 TRBV4-2
TGCACCAGCAAGGGCGGACTCTATGGTTACACCTTC CTSKGGLYGYTF - - TRBJ1-2 TRBV4-1
TGTGCCAGCAGCTTAGTCCCGCAGCGTACTTCTAATGGAAAACTGTTTTTT CASSLVPQRTSNGKLFF - - TRBJ1-4 TRBV11-2
TGTGCCAGCAGTTACTCGACTAGCGGAGCAGATACGCAGTATTTT CASSYSTSGADTQYF TRBD2 - TRBJ2-3 TRBV6-2/TRBV6-3
TGTGCCAGCACCTTTATGCCCGAGCAATACTTC CASTFMPEQYF - - TRBJ2-7 TRBV11-2
TGTGCCAGCACCCTCGTTAACGCAGATACGCAGTATTTT CASTLVNADTQYF - - TRBJ2-3 TRBV12-3/TRBV12-4
TGTGTCAGTAGTTACCTACAGGGAACCAATCAGCCCCAGCATTTT CVSSYLQGTNQPQHF - once TRBJ1-5 TRBV6-5
TGTGTCAGCAGCCATACAGGGTTTCGGCCACCCCTCCACTTT CVSSHTGFRPPLHF - - TRBJ1-6 TRBV14
TGTACCAGCAGCTTAGCCGAGGACGCCGTCGGGGAGCTGTTTTTT CTSSLAEDAVGELFF - once TRBJ2-2 TRBV13
TGTACCAGCATCCCTAGAATCGGGGAAAAACTGTTTTTT CTSIPRIGEKLFF - - TRBJ1-4 TRBV14
TGTGCCAGTAGATCGGGACTCCCTATCTCTGGGGCCAACGTCCTGACTTTC CASRSGLPISGANVLTF - - TRBJ2-6 TRBV12-3/TRBV12-4
TGCGCCAGCAACCACCAGACCGGGCCACAGGTCGATACGCAATATTTT CASNHQTGPQVDTQYF - - TRBJ2-3 TRBV4-1
TGTGCCAGCAGCTTTCTAGCGGGGGGTGTTCAGCGGTATTTC CASSFLAGGVQRYF TRBD2 - TRBJ2-3 TRBV11-2